This is a list of T cell receptor beta chains from one sample in a study of PD-1 blockade in classical Hodgkin lymphoma. The repertoire was sequenced with immunoSEQ multiplex PCR; TCRdb's copy has only in-frame clones and lacks some. The table has 95,000 to 120,000 clones, roughly nine tenths seen once. Sequencing used peripheral blood mononuclear cells (PBMCs), obtained before the second cycle of nivolumab. These receptors were collected from a human donor with classical Hodgkin lymphoma. Both conserved end residues are part of each CDR3. The D gene is left open where the match is weak. Size tells how often a clone was seen (once, few, many) or the class of an expanded clone, and some rows leave it out.

abundance: .; d_gene: TRBD2; v_gene: TRBV5-4; j_gene: TRBJ2-6; CDR3nt: TGTGCCAGCAGCTTGGAGGCTCTAGCGGGAGCTGGGGCCAACGTCCTGACTTTC; CDR3aa: CASSLEALAGAGANVLTF
abundance: .; d_gene: .; v_gene: TRBV18; j_gene: TRBJ1-2; CDR3nt: TGTGCCAGCTCAGGGGCGGGGAAAGCTAACTATGGCTACACCTTC; CDR3aa: CASSGAGKANYGYTF
abundance: once; d_gene: .; v_gene: TRBV19; j_gene: TRBJ2-4; CDR3nt: TGTGCCAGTAGCACGGCCGCGGCTACAGGAGATCTGCTAGCCAAAAACATTCAGTACTTC; CDR3aa: CASSTAAATGDLLAKNIQYF
abundance: .; d_gene: TRBD1; v_gene: TRBV19; j_gene: TRBJ1-1; CDR3nt: TGTGCCAGTAGTACATCTCGGACAGGGAGAGAAGCTTTCTTT; CDR3aa: CASSTSRTGREAFF
abundance: .; d_gene: TRBD1; v_gene: TRBV19; j_gene: TRBJ1-5; CDR3nt: TGTGCCAGTAGTGTCGGGACAGTATATCAGCCCCAGCATTTT; CDR3aa: CASSVGTVYQPQHF
abundance: .; d_gene: .; v_gene: TRBV25-1; j_gene: TRBJ2-1; CDR3nt: TGTGCCAGCAGTAGTCTTCTAGGGAGCTCCTACAATGAGCAGTTCTTC; CDR3aa: CASSSLLGSSYNEQFF
abundance: .; d_gene: .; v_gene: TRBV5-6; j_gene: TRBJ2-2; CDR3nt: TGTGCCAGCAACGTAGGGGACACCGGGGAGCTGTTTTTT; CDR3aa: CASNVGDTGELFF
abundance: .; d_gene: TRBD2; v_gene: TRBV7-9; j_gene: TRBJ2-7; CDR3nt: TGTGCCAGCAGCTTAGAGGCCCCGGGACTAGCGGGACTCTCTATCGAGCAGTACTTC; CDR3aa: CASSLEAPGLAGLSIEQYF
abundance: .; d_gene: .; v_gene: TRBV7-9; j_gene: TRBJ2-3; CDR3nt: TGTGCCAGCACGAGGGGAGTCGGAGATACGCAGTATTTT; CDR3aa: CASTRGVGDTQYF
abundance: once; d_gene: .; v_gene: TRBV20-1; j_gene: TRBJ2-7; CDR3nt: TGCAGTGCTACAGAGGGTGGGCCCCGGTACTTC; CDR3aa: CSATEGGPRYF
abundance: few; d_gene: TRBD2; v_gene: TRBV19; j_gene: TRBJ2-1; CDR3nt: TGTGCCAGTAGCACTCTAGCGGCTGGCGAGCAGTTCTTC; CDR3aa: CASSTLAAGEQFF
abundance: .; d_gene: TRBD1; v_gene: TRBV5-8; j_gene: TRBJ2-6; CDR3nt: TGTGCCAGCAGCTTGGCAGGGGGCGCTGGGGCCAACGTCCTGACTTTC; CDR3aa: CASSLAGGAGANVLTF
abundance: .; d_gene: .; v_gene: TRBV11-2; j_gene: TRBJ1-1; CDR3nt: TGTGCCAGCAGCTTGTACGGGGAGAACACTGAAGCTTTCTTT; CDR3aa: CASSLYGENTEAFF
abundance: .; d_gene: .; v_gene: TRBV29-1; j_gene: TRBJ1-3; CDR3nt: TGCAGCGTTGACTCGGGACTCCTCTCTGGAAACACCATATATTTT; CDR3aa: CSVDSGLLSGNTIYF
abundance: .; d_gene: .; v_gene: TRBV18; j_gene: TRBJ1-1; CDR3nt: TGTGCCAGCTCAACGCAGGGTTTAAACACTGAAGCTTTCTTT; CDR3aa: CASSTQGLNTEAFF
abundance: .; d_gene: TRBD2; v_gene: TRBV5-1; j_gene: TRBJ2-3; CDR3nt: TGCGCCAGCAGCTCGGGACTAGCGGGCACGCAGTATTTT; CDR3aa: CASSSGLAGTQYF
abundance: .; d_gene: .; v_gene: TRBV7-9; j_gene: TRBJ1-2; CDR3nt: TGTGCCAGCAGCGAGGGAAGGGCCAACTATGGCTACACCTTC; CDR3aa: CASSEGRANYGYTF
abundance: .; d_gene: .; v_gene: TRBV10-3; j_gene: TRBJ2-5; CDR3nt: TGTGCCATCAGCGCGCCGACCCAAGAGACCCAGTACTTC; CDR3aa: CAISAPTQETQYF
abundance: .; d_gene: .; v_gene: TRBV27; j_gene: TRBJ1-5; CDR3nt: TGTGCCAGCAGTTCATCAGGGGCCAATCAGCCCCAGCATTTT; CDR3aa: CASSSSGANQPQHF
abundance: .; d_gene: TRBD1; v_gene: TRBV30; j_gene: TRBJ2-3; CDR3nt: TGTGCCTGGAGTGTAAGCCGACAGGGCCAAGGACTCTTTACGCAGTATTTT; CDR3aa: CAWSVSRQGQGLFTQYF
abundance: .; d_gene: .; v_gene: TRBV5-1; j_gene: TRBJ2-1; CDR3nt: TGCGCCAGCAGCTTGGTAGCAGGCGCCTCCTACAATGAGCAGTTCTTC; CDR3aa: CASSLVAGASYNEQFF
abundance: .; d_gene: TRBD2; v_gene: TRBV5-1; j_gene: TRBJ2-1; CDR3nt: TGCGCCAGCAGCACACAAAATAGACTAGCGGGGGACAATGAGCAGTTCTTC; CDR3aa: CASSTQNRLAGDNEQFF
abundance: .; d_gene: TRBD1; v_gene: TRBV5-1; j_gene: TRBJ1-2; CDR3nt: TGCGCCAGCAGCTTGGAGGGACAGGTGGCCTATGGCTACACCTTC; CDR3aa: CASSLEGQVAYGYTF
abundance: .; d_gene: .; v_gene: TRBV7-9; j_gene: TRBJ1-2; CDR3nt: TGTGCCAGCAGCTTAGATAAGGGAGGCGGCTACACCTTC; CDR3aa: CASSLDKGGGYTF
abundance: .; d_gene: TRBD1; v_gene: TRBV6-5; j_gene: TRBJ2-2; CDR3nt: TGTGCCATCCAGGGGGCGAATAAGGGGGAGCTGTTTTTT; CDR3aa: CAIQGANKGELFF
abundance: .; d_gene: .; v_gene: TRBV2; j_gene: TRBJ1-5; CDR3nt: TGTGCCAGCAGTGATGGTGCCAGTTCCAATCAGCCCCAGCATTTT; CDR3aa: CASSDGASSNQPQHF
abundance: .; d_gene: TRBD2; v_gene: TRBV9; j_gene: TRBJ2-7; CDR3nt: TGTGCCAGCAGCGTAGCAACCGGGACTAGCGCTGGAGAGCAGTACTTC; CDR3aa: CASSVATGTSAGEQYF
abundance: large; d_gene: .; v_gene: TRBV7-9; j_gene: TRBJ2-7; CDR3nt: TGTGCCAGCAGCTTAGTTTTCGGGGACGAGCAGTACTTC; CDR3aa: CASSLVFGDEQYF
abundance: .; d_gene: TRBD2; v_gene: TRBV27; j_gene: TRBJ2-2; CDR3nt: TGTGCCAGCAGTTTTTTTTGGACTAGCGGGACCGGGGAGCTGTTTTTT; CDR3aa: CASSFFWTSGTGELFF
abundance: .; d_gene: .; v_gene: TRBV30; j_gene: TRBJ2-4; CDR3nt: TGTGCCTGGAGTGAGGGGGGGACTCGGAAAGCCAAAAACATTCAGTACTTC; CDR3aa: CAWSEGGTRKAKNIQYF
abundance: .; d_gene: TRBD2; v_gene: TRBV6-4; j_gene: TRBJ2-3; CDR3nt: TGTGCCAGCAGTGAAGGACTAGCGTCGGATACGCAGTATTTT; CDR3aa: CASSEGLASDTQYF